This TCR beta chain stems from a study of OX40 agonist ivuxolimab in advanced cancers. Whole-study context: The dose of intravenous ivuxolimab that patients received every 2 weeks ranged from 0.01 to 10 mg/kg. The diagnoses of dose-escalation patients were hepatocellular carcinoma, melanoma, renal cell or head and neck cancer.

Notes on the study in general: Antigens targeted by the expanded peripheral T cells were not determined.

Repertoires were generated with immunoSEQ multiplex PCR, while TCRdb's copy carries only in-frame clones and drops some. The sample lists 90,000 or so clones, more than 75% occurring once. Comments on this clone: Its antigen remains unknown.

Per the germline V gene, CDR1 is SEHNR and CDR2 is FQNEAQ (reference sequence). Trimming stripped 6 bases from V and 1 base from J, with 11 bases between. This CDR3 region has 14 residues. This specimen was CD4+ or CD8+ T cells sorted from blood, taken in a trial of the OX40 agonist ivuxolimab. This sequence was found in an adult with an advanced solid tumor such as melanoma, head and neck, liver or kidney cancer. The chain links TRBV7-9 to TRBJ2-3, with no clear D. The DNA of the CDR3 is TGTGCCAGCAGGACTGGCAGCGGCACAGATACGCAGTATTTT. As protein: CASRTGSGTDTQYF.